This T cell receptor (beta chain) derives from a study of blood T cell repertoires in COVID-19. About the research overall: In each case, the material was cDNA or gDNA derived from T cells, B-cell-depleted T cells, or PBMCs.

Repertoires were generated with immunoSEQ multiplex PCR, while TCRdb's copy carries only in-frame clones and drops some. The top ten clones hold over 3.5% of a sample with about 300,000 clones, about nine tenths of them seen once. This CDR3 has 15 amino acids. V dropped 5 bases and J dropped 6 bases, with 17 bases sitting between them. Germline CDR1 and CDR2: SEHNR and FQNEAQ (reference sequence). The specimen sequenced was PBMCs or T cells enriched from blood (not recorded which). This chain joins TRBV7-9 and TRBJ1-5, with D perhaps matching TRBD1 (5 bases). The clonotype originates from a young man who had recovered from COVID-19. In DNA, the CDR3 is TGTGCCAGCAGCCCAGGTGGGGGGGGAGGTCAGCCCCAGCATTTT. Protein sequence: CASSPGGGGGQPQHF.